This T cell receptor (beta chain) was captured in a study of Graves' ophthalmopathy and Graves' hyperthyroidism listed by TCRdb under 2018. Turning to the overall study: Peripheral blood was collected at initial diagnosis, before any treatment. Following sampling, methimazole starting at 30 mg daily was administered to hyperthyroidism patients, and high-dose intravenous methylprednisolone was administered to ophthalmopathy patients. TCR beta repertoire signatures were used to distinguish Graves' ophthalmopathy from Graves' hyperthyroidism and to predict progression to ophthalmopathy. In about six hyperthyroidism patients, the T-cell repertoires found in thyroid tissue were compared with those found in blood. In total, 135 blood samples were TCR-sequenced: fewer than 50 ophthalmopathy, under 85 hyperthyroidism and about 17 hyperthyroidism-to-ophthalmopathy patients. To explore V-J signatures distinguishing ophthalmopathy from hyperthyroidism, a discovery set of approximately 100 patients (fewer than 45 ophthalmopathy, around 55 stable hyperthyroidism) was enrolled. An independent validation cohort comprised 18 hyperthyroidism patients and roughly 15 patients who later progressed from hyperthyroidism to ophthalmopathy. Summary of the overall study and its limitations: No statistical method was used to set the sample size in advance, and the investigators knew which group each participant was assigned to. Most expanded thyroid clonotypes with frequency above 0.001 were also detected in blood, suggesting blood repertoires may reflect the thyroid immune response. In validation, the model predicted ophthalmopathy progression with about 70% sensitivity and approximately 78% specificity; 12 predicted patients were CT-confirmed with GO in a median of approximately 6.2 months. The 13-signature model separated ophthalmopathy from stable hyperthyroidism with approximately 85% sensitivity and approximately 83% specificity in cross-validation, and 80%/75% in the test set.

V is shortened by 2 bases, J by 7 bases, and the region joining them spans 9 bases. According to the germline V gene, CDR1 reads MNHNS and CDR2 reads SASEGT. The CDR3 spans 13 residues, from the cysteine through the phenylalanine. Just CDR3 DNA is preserved here, 39 bases in frame from base 1. As regards this clonotype: Its antigen has not been determined. No much larger clone exists at a distance of one base, and base qualities are not known.

For repertoire sequencing, the TCR beta CDR3 regions were amplified from RNA transcripts. A first-round RT-PCR used HTBI primers with the Qiagen OneStep RT-PCR kit, followed by a second-round multiplex PCR, size selection and purification. Libraries were sequenced on an Illumina HiSeq2000 using paired-end 100 bp reads. Turning to the authors' computational methods: SOAPnuke was used for read processing, and reads with adapters, uncalled bases, a mean Phred below 15, or no exact constant-primer or identifier match were discarded. COPE v1.2.5 was used to merge high-quality paired reads. Each unique nucleotide sequence was defined as a clonotype, and clonotypes were aligned to IMGT TRB V, D and J references with MiTCR v1.1. Analysis was restricted to V-J combinations with a frequency above 0.0001, which covered 99.2% of repertoires. For each V-J combination, a TCR clonal expansion and chaos score was defined as the ratio of F50 clonal expansion to chaos observed in the TCRdist matrix. Features were reduced by Welch's t-statistics and random forest to approximately 13 V-J combinations, which fed a naive Bayes classifier. The Morisita-Horn index was used to measure how similar the thyroid and blood repertoires were. TCRdb reprocessing: public reads trimmed at Q25 with fastp, clones called with MiXCR, in-frame beta chains kept. Records with the same CDR3 protein are collapsed into one entry carrying the most frequent genes and DNA. TCRdb, not the original authors, processed these V and J calls. The sample profile shows roughly 350,000 distinct CDR3 sequences; approximately 18% of them were found once. Roughly 2.4% of the sample lies in the top ten.

Stable hyperthyroidism was defined as no progression to ophthalmopathy within 18 months of follow-up. Patients with hyperthyroidism were aged 18 to 65 years, had been newly diagnosed, and had a disease duration of less than 2 months. Patients with other autoimmune diseases, uncontrolled infections, pregnancy or lactation were excluded from the study. Diagnosis relied on clinical symptoms, serum thyroxine, TRAb, thyroid ultrasound and orbital computed tomography. PBMCs were isolated from 8 to 10 ml of fresh peripheral blood by Ficoll-Paque density gradient centrifugation. Total RNA was extracted with Trizol reagent and quality-checked on an Agilent 2100 Bioanalyzer.

The V gene is TRBV6-1 and the J gene is TRBJ1-5; the D gene assignment is ambiguous. The material sequenced was peripheral blood. The TCR sequence derives from an adult woman with stable Graves' hyperthyroidism. The CDR3 region has the sequence CASSESRYQPQHF. The sequence in DNA is TGTGCCAGCAGTGAATCGCGATACCAGCCCCAGCATTTT.